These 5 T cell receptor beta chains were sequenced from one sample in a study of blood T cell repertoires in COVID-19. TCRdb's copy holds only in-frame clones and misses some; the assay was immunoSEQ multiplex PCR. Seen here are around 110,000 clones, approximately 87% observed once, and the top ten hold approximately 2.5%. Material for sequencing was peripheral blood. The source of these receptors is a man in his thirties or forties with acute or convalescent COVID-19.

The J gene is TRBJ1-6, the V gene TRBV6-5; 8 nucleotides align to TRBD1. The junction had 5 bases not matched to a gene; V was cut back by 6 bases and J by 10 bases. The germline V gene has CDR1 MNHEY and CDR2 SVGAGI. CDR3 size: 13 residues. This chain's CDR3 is CASSRGPGSPLHF. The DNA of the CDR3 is TGTGCCAGCAGCAGGGGGCCGGGGTCACCCCTCCACTTT.

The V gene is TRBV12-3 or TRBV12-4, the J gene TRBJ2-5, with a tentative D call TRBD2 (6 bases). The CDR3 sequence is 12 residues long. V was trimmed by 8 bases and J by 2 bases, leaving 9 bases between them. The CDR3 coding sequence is TGTGCCAGCGGACTAAAACAAGAGACCCAGTACTTC. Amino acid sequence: CASGLKQETQYF.

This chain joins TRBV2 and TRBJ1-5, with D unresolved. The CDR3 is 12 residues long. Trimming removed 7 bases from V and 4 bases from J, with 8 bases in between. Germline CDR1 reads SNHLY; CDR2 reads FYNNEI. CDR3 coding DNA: TGTGCCAGCAAAGACACTAATCAGCCCCAGCATTTT. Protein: CASKDTNQPQHF. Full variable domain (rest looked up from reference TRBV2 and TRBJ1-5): EPEVTQTPSHQVTQMGQEVILRCVPISNHLYFYWYRQILGQKVEFLVSFYNNEISEKSEIFDDQFSVERPDGSNFTLKIRSTKLEDSAMYFCASKDTNQPQHFGDGTRLSIL.

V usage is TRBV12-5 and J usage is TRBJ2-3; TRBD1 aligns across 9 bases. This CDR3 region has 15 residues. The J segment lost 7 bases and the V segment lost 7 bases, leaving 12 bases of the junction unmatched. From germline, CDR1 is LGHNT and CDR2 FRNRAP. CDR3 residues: CASASGTGQGYTQYF. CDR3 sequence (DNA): TGTGCTAGTGCCTCCGGGACAGGGCAAGGATATACGCAGTATTTT.

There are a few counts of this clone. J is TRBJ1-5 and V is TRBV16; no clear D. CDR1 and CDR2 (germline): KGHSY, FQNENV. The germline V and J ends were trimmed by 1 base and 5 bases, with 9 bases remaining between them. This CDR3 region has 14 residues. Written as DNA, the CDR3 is TGTGCCAGCAGCCAATTCCTGGGAGATCAGCCCCAGCATTTT. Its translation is CASSQFLGDQPQHF.